The TCR beta chain under discussion was sequenced for a study of T cells after yellow fever vaccination. TCR cDNA, made by 5'RACE template switching, carried an added universal primer site and UMIs. TCRdb re-analysed the 5' RACE reads in MiXCR, keeping a single row per CDR3 protein. The data show some 340,000 distinct CDR3 sequences, about 11% seen once. General study results and limits: Most primary-vaccination clones recurred post-booster (more than 95% CD4, over 70% CD8). Shared CD4/CD8 clonotypes were a small share, likely from convergent recombination.

The CDR3 consists of 16 residues. The J segment lost 6 bases and the V segment lost 6 bases, leaving 17 bases of the junction unmatched. The germline V gene encodes CDR1 SGHAT and CDR2 FQNNGV. In the case of this clonotype: The antigen is not known.

The J gene is TRBJ2-7, the V gene TRBV11-2; TRBD1 matches at 7 bases. This clonotype originated in a man aged 18 to 29 who received the YFV17D yellow fever vaccine. Source: CD4+ T cells sorted from PBMCs, taken 45 days after the yellow fever booster vaccination. The CDR3 sequence: CASRQTQGVVSSEQYF. In DNA, the CDR3 is TGTGCCAGCAGGCAGACCCAGGGGGTAGTATCTAGCGAGCAGTACTTC.